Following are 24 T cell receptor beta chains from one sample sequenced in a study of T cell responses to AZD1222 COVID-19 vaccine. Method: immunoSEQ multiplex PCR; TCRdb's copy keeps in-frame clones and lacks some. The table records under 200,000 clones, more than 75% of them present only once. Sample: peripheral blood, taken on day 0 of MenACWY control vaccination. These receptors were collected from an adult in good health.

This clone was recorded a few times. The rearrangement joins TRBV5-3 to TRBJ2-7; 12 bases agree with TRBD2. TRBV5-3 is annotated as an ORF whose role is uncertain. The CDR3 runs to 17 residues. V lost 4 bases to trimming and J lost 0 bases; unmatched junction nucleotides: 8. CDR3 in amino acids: CARSKRLAGVSSYEQYF. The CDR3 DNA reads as TGTGCCAGAAGCAAGAGACTAGCGGGAGTTAGCTCCTACGAGCAGTACTTC.

The CDR3 coding sequence is TGTGCCAGCAGTTTAATGCGGGGCTATGGCTACACCTTC. Translated: CASSLMRGYGYTF. The V gene is TRBV28, the J gene TRBJ1-2; D unclear. The length of the CDR3 is 13 residues. V shed 2 bases and J shed 4 bases, with 8 bases lying between them. Germline V gene lookup returns CDR1 MDHEN and CDR2 SYDVKM.

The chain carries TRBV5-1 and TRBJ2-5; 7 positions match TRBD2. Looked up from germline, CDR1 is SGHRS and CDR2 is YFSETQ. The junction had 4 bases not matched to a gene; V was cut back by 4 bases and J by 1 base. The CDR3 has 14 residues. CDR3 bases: TGCGCCAGCAGCAAAGGGACTACCCAAGAGACCCAGTACTTC. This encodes CASSKGTTQETQYF.

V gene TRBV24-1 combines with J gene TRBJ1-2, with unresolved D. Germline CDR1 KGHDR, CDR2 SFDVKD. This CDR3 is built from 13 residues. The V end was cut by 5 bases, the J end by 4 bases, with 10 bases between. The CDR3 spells CATSARASYGYTF. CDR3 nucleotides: TGTGCCACCAGTGCCCGAGCTAGCTATGGCTACACCTTC.

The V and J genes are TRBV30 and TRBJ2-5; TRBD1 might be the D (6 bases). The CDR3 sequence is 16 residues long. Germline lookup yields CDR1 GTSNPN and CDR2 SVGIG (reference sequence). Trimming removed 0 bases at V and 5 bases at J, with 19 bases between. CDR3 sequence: CAWSVQSGHRVETQYF. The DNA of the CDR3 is TGTGCCTGGAGTGTACAGTCGGGCCACAGGGTTGAGACCCAGTACTTC.

The CDR3 spells CASSSPLGGGETQYF. The CDR3 DNA reads as TGTGCCAGCAGCTCACCCCTAGGGGGCGGAGAGACCCAGTACTTC. The V gene is TRBV7-2, the J gene TRBJ2-5; 7 positions match TRBD1. V shed 4 bases, J shed 4 bases, and the junction held 9 bases outside the gene matches. The CDR3 totals 15 residues. Germline CDR1 is SGHTA and CDR2 is FQGNSA.

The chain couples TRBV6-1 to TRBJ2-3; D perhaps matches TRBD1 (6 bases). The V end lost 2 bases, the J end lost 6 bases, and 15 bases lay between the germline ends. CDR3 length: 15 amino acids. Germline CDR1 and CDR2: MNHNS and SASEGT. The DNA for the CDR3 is TGTGCCAGCAGTGAAAGGGCAGGGGCGGCGGATACGCAGTATTTT. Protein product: CASSERAGAADTQYF.

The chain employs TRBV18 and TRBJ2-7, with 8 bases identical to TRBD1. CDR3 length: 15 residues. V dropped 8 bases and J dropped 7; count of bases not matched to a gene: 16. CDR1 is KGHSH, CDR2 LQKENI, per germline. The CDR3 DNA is TGTGCCAGCGCGACGACAGGGGTCCGGATGGGGGAGCAGTACTTC. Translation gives CASATTGVRMGEQYF.

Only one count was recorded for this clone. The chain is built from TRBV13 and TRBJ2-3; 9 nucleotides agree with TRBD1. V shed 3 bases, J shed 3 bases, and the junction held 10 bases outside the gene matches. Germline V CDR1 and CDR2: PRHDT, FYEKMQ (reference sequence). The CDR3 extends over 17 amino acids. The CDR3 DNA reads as TGTGCCAGCAGCTTTGACCTGACAGGGGGAGGGACAGATACGCAGTATTTT. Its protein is CASSFDLTGGGTDTQYF. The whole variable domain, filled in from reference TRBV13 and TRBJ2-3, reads AAGVIQSPRHLIKEKRETATLKCYPIPRHDTVYWYQQGPGQDPQFLISFYEKMQSDKGSIPDRFSAQQFSDYHSELNMSSLELGDSALYFCASSFDLTGGGTDTQYFGPGTRLTVL.

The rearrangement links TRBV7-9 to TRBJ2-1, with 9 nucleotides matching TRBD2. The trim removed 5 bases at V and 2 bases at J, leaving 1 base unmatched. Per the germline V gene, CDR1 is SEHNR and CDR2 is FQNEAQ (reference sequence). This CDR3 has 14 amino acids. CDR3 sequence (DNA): TGTGCCAGCAGCCCTAGCGGGGCCTACAATGAGCAGTTCTTC. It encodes CASSPSGAYNEQFF.

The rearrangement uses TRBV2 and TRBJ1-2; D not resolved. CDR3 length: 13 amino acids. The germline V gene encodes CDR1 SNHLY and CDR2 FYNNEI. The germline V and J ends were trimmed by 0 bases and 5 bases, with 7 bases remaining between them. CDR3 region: CASSEAAGYGYTF. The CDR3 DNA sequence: TGTGCCAGCAGTGAAGCGGCGGGGTATGGCTACACCTTC.

CDR3 sequence: CSVRQGAWYEQYF. The CDR3 DNA follows: TGCAGCGTCCGACAGGGTGCTTGGTACGAGCAGTACTTC. This sequence joins TRBV29-1 and TRBJ2-7; 7 positions agree with TRBD1. The CDR3 has 13 residues. V gave up 6 bases and J gave up 4 bases; unmatched junction bases: 9. Per germline, CDR1 SQVTM and CDR2 ANQGSEA.

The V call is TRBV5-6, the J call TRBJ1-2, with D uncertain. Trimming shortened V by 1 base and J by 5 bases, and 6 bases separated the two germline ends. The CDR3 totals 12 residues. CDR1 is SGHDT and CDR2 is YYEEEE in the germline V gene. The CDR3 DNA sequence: TGTGCCAGCAGCTTGAGTCTTTATGGCTACACCTTC. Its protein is CASSLSLYGYTF. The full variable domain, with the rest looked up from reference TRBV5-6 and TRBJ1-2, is DAGVTQSPTHLIKTRGQQVTLRCSPKSGHDTVSWYQQALGQGPQFIFQYYEEEERQRGNFPDRFSGHQFPNYSSELNVNALLLGDSALYLCASSLSLYGYTFGSGTRLTVV.

CDR3 residues: CASRRTGPKETQYF. The CDR3 coding sequence is TGTGCCAGCAGACGGACAGGCCCCAAAGAGACCCAGTACTTC. The chain couples TRBV7-2 to TRBJ2-5, with 7 bases identical to TRBD1. The CDR3 covers 14 residues. The trim removed 6 bases at V and 3 bases at J, leaving 7 bases unmatched. The germline CDR1 and CDR2 sequences are SGHTA and FQGNSA.

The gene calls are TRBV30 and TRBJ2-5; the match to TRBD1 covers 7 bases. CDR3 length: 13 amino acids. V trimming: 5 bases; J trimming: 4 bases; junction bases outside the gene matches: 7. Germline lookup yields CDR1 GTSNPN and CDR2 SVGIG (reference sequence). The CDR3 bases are TGTGCCTGGTCTACAGGGGTCGGAGAGACCCAGTACTTC. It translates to CAWSTGVGETQYF.

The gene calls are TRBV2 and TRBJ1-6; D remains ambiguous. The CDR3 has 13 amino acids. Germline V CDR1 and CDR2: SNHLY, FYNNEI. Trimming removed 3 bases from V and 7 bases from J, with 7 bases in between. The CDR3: CASSDTENSPLHF. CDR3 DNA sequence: TGTGCCAGCAGTGATACGGAAAATTCACCCCTCCACTTT. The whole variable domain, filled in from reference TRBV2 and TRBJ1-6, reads EPEVTQTPSHQVTQMGQEVILRCVPISNHLYFYWYRQILGQKVEFLVSFYNNEISEKSEIFDDQFSVERPDGSNFTLKIRSTKLEDSAMYFCASSDTENSPLHFGNGTRLTVT.

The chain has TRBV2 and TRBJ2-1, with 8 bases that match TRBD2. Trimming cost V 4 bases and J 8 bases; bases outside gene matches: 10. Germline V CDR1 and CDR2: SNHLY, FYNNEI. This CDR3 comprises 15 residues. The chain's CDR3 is CASSVYGGAGYEQFF. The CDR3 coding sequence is TGTGCCAGCAGTGTATACGGGGGGGCCGGTTATGAGCAGTTCTTC.

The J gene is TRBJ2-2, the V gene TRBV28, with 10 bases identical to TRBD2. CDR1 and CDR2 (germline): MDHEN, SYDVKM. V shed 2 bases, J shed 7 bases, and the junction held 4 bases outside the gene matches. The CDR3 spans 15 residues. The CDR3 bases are TGTGCCAGCAGTTTACTAGCGGGAGTAGGCGGGGAGCTGTTTTTT. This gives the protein CASSLLAGVGGELFF.

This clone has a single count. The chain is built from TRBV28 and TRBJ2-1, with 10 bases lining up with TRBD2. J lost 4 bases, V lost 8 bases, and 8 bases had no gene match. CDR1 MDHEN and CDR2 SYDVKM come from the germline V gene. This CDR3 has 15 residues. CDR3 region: CASGRSGGSYNEQFF. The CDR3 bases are TGTGCCAGCGGCCGTAGCGGGGGGTCTTACAATGAGCAGTTCTTC.

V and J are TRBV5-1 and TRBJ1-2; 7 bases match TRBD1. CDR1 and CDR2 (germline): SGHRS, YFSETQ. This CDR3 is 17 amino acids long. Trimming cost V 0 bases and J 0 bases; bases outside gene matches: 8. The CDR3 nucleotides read TGCGCCAGCAGCTTGGACGGGACAGCCGTCGCTAACTATGGCTACACCTTC. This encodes CASSLDGTAVANYGYTF. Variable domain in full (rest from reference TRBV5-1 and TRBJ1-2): KAGVTQTPRYLIKTRGQQVTLSCSPISGHRSVSWYQQTPGQGLQFLFEYFSETQRNKGNFPGRFSGRQFSNSRSEMNVSTLELGDSALYLCASSLDGTAVANYGYTFGSGTRLTVV.

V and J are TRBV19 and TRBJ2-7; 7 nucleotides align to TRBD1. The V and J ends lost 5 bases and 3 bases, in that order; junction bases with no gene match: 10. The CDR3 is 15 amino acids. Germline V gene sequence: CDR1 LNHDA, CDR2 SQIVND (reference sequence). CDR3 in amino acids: CASSEQQGIFYEQYF. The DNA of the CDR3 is TGTGCCAGTAGTGAACAACAGGGGATCTTCTACGAGCAGTACTTC.

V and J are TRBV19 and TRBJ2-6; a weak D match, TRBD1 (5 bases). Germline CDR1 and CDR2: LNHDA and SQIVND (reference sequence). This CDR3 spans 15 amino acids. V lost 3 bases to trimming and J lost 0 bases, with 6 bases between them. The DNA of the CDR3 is TGTGCCAGTAGTATTGGGGCCTCTGGGGCCAACGTCCTGACTTTC. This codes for CASSIGASGANVLTF. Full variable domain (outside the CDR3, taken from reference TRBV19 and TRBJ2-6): DGGITQSPKYLFRKEGQNVTLSCEQNLNHDAMYWYRQDPGQGLRLIYYSQIVNDFQKGDIAEGYSVSREKKESFPLTVTSAQKNPTAFYLCASSIGASGANVLTFGAGSRLTVL.

The CDR3 sequence: CASSFPTANYGYTF. CDR3 DNA sequence: TGTGCCAGCAGTTTCCCGACAGCTAACTATGGCTACACCTTC. The rearrangement links TRBV28 to TRBJ1-2, with D tentatively TRBD1 (5 bases). Trimming cost V 3 bases and J 0 bases, with 8 bases left between them. CDR1 is MDHEN, CDR2 SYDVKM, per germline. The CDR3 extends over 14 amino acids.

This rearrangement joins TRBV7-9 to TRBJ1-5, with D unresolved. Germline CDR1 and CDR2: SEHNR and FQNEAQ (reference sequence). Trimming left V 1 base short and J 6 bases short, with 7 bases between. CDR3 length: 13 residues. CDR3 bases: TGTGCCAGCAGCTTAGGGGTAGGTCAGCCCCAGCATTTT. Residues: CASSLGVGQPQHF.